The rows below give T cell receptor beta chains drawn from one sample of a study of beta chain features in type 1 diabetes. The data were produced by immunoSEQ multiplex PCR, yet TCRdb's version contains in-frame clones alone and is incomplete. The data contain approximately 160,000 clones, just over 9% of them singletons. Input material: central memory CD4+ T cells from blood. These receptors were taken from a woman younger than 30 in good health. Both conserved end residues are part of each CDR3. Each record gives: clone size, V gene, J gene, D gene, CDR3 DNA, CDR3 protein. A D gene is named only where the DNA matches it firmly. Some rows mark clone size as missing; the rest say once, few, many or name a class of expanded clone.

abundance: few
v_gene: TRBV18
j_gene: TRBJ1-5
d_gene: NA
CDR3nt: TGTGCCAGCTCAGGCCTGACAGAGGATCAGCCCCAGCATTTT
CDR3aa: CASSGLTEDQPQHF

abundance: few
v_gene: TRBV29-1
j_gene: TRBJ1-4
d_gene: TRBD1
CDR3nt: TGCAGCGTATTTACAGGGGGGGCTGACGAAAAACTGTTTTTT
CDR3aa: CSVFTGGADEKLFF

abundance: few
v_gene: TRBV9
j_gene: TRBJ2-1
d_gene: TRBD2
CDR3nt: TGTGCCAGCAGCGTAGCCCAGCGGGGTTACAATGAGCAGTTCTTC
CDR3aa: CASSVAQRGYNEQFF

abundance: NA
v_gene: TRBV11-2
j_gene: TRBJ2-6
d_gene: TRBD1
CDR3nt: TGTGCCAGCAGCCTTAGGACAGGGGGCCTAGGTGGGGCCAACGTCCTGACTTTC
CDR3aa: CASSLRTGGLGGANVLTF

abundance: few
v_gene: TRBV28
j_gene: TRBJ1-6
d_gene: TRBD1
CDR3nt: TGTGCCAGCAGTTCATCTACAGGGGTTGGTTCACCCCTCCACTTT
CDR3aa: CASSSSTGVGSPLHF

abundance: NA
v_gene: TRBV2
j_gene: TRBJ2-6
d_gene: NA
CDR3nt: TGTGCCAGCAGTGAAACCGCCCGGTCTGGGGCCAACGTCCTGACTTTC
CDR3aa: CASSETARSGANVLTF

abundance: NA
v_gene: TRBV30
j_gene: TRBJ2-7
d_gene: NA
CDR3nt: TGTGCCTGGATGACCAAGGGGGAGCAGTACTTC
CDR3aa: CAWMTKGEQYF

abundance: few
v_gene: TRBV4-2
j_gene: TRBJ2-3
d_gene: TRBD2
CDR3nt: TGTGCCAGCAGCCACACACGACTAGCGGGATCTAGCACAGATACGCAGTATTTT
CDR3aa: CASSHTRLAGSSTDTQYF

abundance: few
v_gene: TRBV11-1
j_gene: TRBJ2-5
d_gene: TRBD1
CDR3nt: TGTGCCAGCAGCCCCGGGACAGTCCAAGAGACCCAGTACTTC
CDR3aa: CASSPGTVQETQYF

abundance: few
v_gene: TRBV7-3
j_gene: TRBJ1-2
d_gene: TRBD1
CDR3nt: TGTGCCAGCAGCCCGGGACAGGGAGGGGGCTACACCTTC
CDR3aa: CASSPGQGGGYTF

abundance: few
v_gene: TRBV25-1
j_gene: TRBJ2-7
d_gene: NA
CDR3nt: TGTGCCAGCAGTGAGGTCCGGGAACCCTACGAGCAGTACTTC
CDR3aa: CASSEVREPYEQYF

abundance: few
v_gene: TRBV7-2
j_gene: TRBJ2-5
d_gene: TRBD1
CDR3nt: TGTGCCAGCAGCCCGCTCGACAGGGGAGAGACCCAGTACTTC
CDR3aa: CASSPLDRGETQYF

abundance: NA
v_gene: TRBV30
j_gene: TRBJ2-1
d_gene: TRBD2
CDR3nt: TGTGCCTGGAGTCGGGACAGTGGTCTTAGCGGGAGCCTTTACAATGAGCAGTTCTTC
CDR3aa: CAWSRDSGLSGSLYNEQFF

abundance: many
v_gene: TRBV27
j_gene: TRBJ2-7
d_gene: NA
CDR3nt: TGTGCCAGCAGTACGGGACTGCGCGAGCAGTACTTC
CDR3aa: CASSTGLREQYF

abundance: NA
v_gene: TRBV7-2
j_gene: TRBJ2-1
d_gene: NA
CDR3nt: TGTGCCAGCAGCTTCTCCACGTTGGCCACCAATGAGCAGTTCTTC
CDR3aa: CASSFSTLATNEQFF

abundance: NA
v_gene: TRBV4-2
j_gene: TRBJ2-1
d_gene: TRBD2
CDR3nt: TGTGCCAGCAGCCACCCGAGACTAGCGCGGAACAATGAGCAGTTCTTC
CDR3aa: CASSHPRLARNNEQFF

abundance: few
v_gene: TRBV7-9
j_gene: TRBJ1-5
d_gene: NA
CDR3nt: TGTGCCAGCAGCTTAGGGCAGGGAGGCCAGCCCCAGCATTTT
CDR3aa: CASSLGQGGQPQHF

abundance: NA
v_gene: TRBV7-3
j_gene: TRBJ1-2
d_gene: NA
CDR3nt: TGTGCCAGCAGCCCCCGAGGCGCAGGGGCGGATGGCTACACCTTC
CDR3aa: CASSPRGAGADGYTF

abundance: few
v_gene: TRBV6-5
j_gene: TRBJ1-2
d_gene: TRBD1
CDR3nt: TGTGCCAGCAGTTCGCCTGTGACAGGGGACTATGGCTACACCTTC
CDR3aa: CASSSPVTGDYGYTF

abundance: NA
v_gene: TRBV5-4
j_gene: TRBJ2-5
d_gene: TRBD2
CDR3nt: TGTGCCAGCGGCATAGCGGGACAAGAGACCCAGTACTTC
CDR3aa: CASGIAGQETQYF

abundance: NA
v_gene: TRBV30
j_gene: TRBJ2-1
d_gene: TRBD2
CDR3nt: TGTGCCTGGAGTGCCAGACTAGCGGGAGGATCCTACAATGAGCAGTTCTTC
CDR3aa: CAWSARLAGGSYNEQFF

abundance: few
v_gene: TRBV5-1
j_gene: TRBJ2-5
d_gene: NA
CDR3nt: TGCGCCAGCCGCCTGGTCGGGCAGGGCCAAGAGACCCAGTACTTC
CDR3aa: CASRLVGQGQETQYF

abundance: few
v_gene: TRBV11-2
j_gene: TRBJ1-6
d_gene: TRBD1
CDR3nt: TGTGCCAGCAGCTTAGGGACAGGGAGGACACCCCTCCACTTT
CDR3aa: CASSLGTGRTPLHF

abundance: NA
v_gene: TRBV7-2
j_gene: TRBJ1-5
d_gene: TRBD1
CDR3nt: TGTGCCAGCAGTCCCACGGACAGGGCGAGGCAGCCCCAGCATTTT
CDR3aa: CASSPTDRARQPQHF

abundance: few
v_gene: TRBV7-3
j_gene: TRBJ2-1
d_gene: TRBD2
CDR3nt: TGTGCCAGCACCCACTCCATCAGCGGGAGGAGCGAAAATGAGCAGTTCTTC
CDR3aa: CASTHSISGRSENEQFF

abundance: NA
v_gene: TRBV2
j_gene: TRBJ1-3
d_gene: TRBD1
CDR3nt: TGTGCCAGCAATAGACAGGGGCACTCTGGAAACACCATATATTTT
CDR3aa: CASNRQGHSGNTIYF

abundance: few
v_gene: TRBV4-1
j_gene: TRBJ2-3
d_gene: NA
CDR3nt: TGCGCCAGCAGCCAAGATTGGCCTAGCGAGAGCACAGATACGCAGTATTTT
CDR3aa: CASSQDWPSESTDTQYF

abundance: many
v_gene: TRBV29-1
j_gene: TRBJ2-1
d_gene: TRBD1
CDR3nt: TGCAGCACTGGCCGCGGGACAGGGGATTCGGGGGAGCAGTTCTTC
CDR3aa: CSTGRGTGDSGEQFF

abundance: NA
v_gene: TRBV7-2
j_gene: TRBJ2-1
d_gene: NA
CDR3nt: TGTGCCAGCAGCAATCCCCAGGGGAGGCAGTTCTTC
CDR3aa: CASSNPQGRQFF

abundance: NA
v_gene: TRBV2
j_gene: TRBJ2-3
d_gene: TRBD1
CDR3nt: TGTGCCAGCAGGAGGGGGACAGGGGCGGCAGATACGCAGTATTTT
CDR3aa: CASRRGTGAADTQYF

abundance: few
v_gene: TRBV9
j_gene: TRBJ2-3
d_gene: NA
CDR3nt: TGTGCCATCCAGAGGGGAGGGGGGGCAGATACGCAGTATTTT
CDR3aa: CAIQRGGGADTQYF

abundance: NA
v_gene: TRBV27
j_gene: TRBJ2-7
d_gene: NA
CDR3nt: TGTGCCAGCAGCCTAAGGAGGAATTACGAGCAGTACTTC
CDR3aa: CASSLRRNYEQYF

abundance: NA
v_gene: TRBV9
j_gene: TRBJ2-2
d_gene: TRBD1
CDR3nt: TGTGCCAGCAGCGTCAGGGGGCGAGGCACCGGGGAGCTGTTTTTT
CDR3aa: CASSVRGRGTGELFF

abundance: NA
v_gene: TRBV7-2
j_gene: TRBJ1-6
d_gene: NA
CDR3nt: TGTGCCAGCAGCCCACAGGGTGATAATTCACCCCTCCACTTT
CDR3aa: CASSPQGDNSPLHF

abundance: few
v_gene: TRBV4-1
j_gene: TRBJ1-1
d_gene: TRBD1
CDR3nt: TGCGCCAGCAGCCAAGGGAGGACAGGGGAAGCTTTCTTT
CDR3aa: CASSQGRTGEAFF

abundance: few
v_gene: TRBV6-1
j_gene: TRBJ2-2
d_gene: NA
CDR3nt: TGTGCCAGCTTCAGGGGAAACACCGGGGAGCTGTTTTTT
CDR3aa: CASFRGNTGELFF

abundance: NA
v_gene: TRBV2
j_gene: TRBJ1-2
d_gene: TRBD1
CDR3nt: TGTGCCAGCAGTGAGGGACAGGGGGGAAACTATGGCTACACCTTC
CDR3aa: CASSEGQGGNYGYTF